This T cell receptor (beta chain) comes out of a study of blood T cells in healthy people across ages (dated by TCRdb to about 2015). For the study in its entirety: In model experiments, roughly one uniquely barcoded TCR beta cDNA molecule per two T cells was captured by template switching. To track age-related changes in TCR beta repertoire diversity, the study relied on deep sequencing normalized with unique cDNA molecular identifiers. Donors were grouped into four age groups: young (average roughly 17 years), middle-aged (around 39), aged (62) and long-lived (about 90). To avoid experimental bias, donors of different ages were randomly spread across the sequencing lanes. For two donors (one aged 18 to 29 and one aged 80 or older), the study analyzed two additional independent replicas of 1 million unique cDNA reads from the same blood draw. Results and caveats for the whole study, not just this receptor: Total diversity estimates from one million sequenced T cells were considered lower bounds and underestimates. A strong correlation was found between observed TCR beta diversity and the percentage of naive T cells measured by flow cytometry. Conclusive comparison of naive and antigen-experienced compartments was prevented by the profiling of bulk unsorted PBMCs. Because the CMV infection status of the donors was unknown, age-related changes in expanded clonotypes may potentially have been confounded. The long-lived group showed more naive CD4+ T cells, fewer expanded clones and increased TCR diversity than the aged group, suggesting age selection. Observed TCR beta diversity per million T cells fell roughly linearly with age, and a significant reduction was already apparent by age about 36.

From a lookup of the germline V gene, CDR1 and CDR2 are SGHRS and YFSETQ. V sheds 0 bases and J sheds 4 bases, leaving 11 bases between their ends. Taken from cysteine to phenylalanine, the CDR3 has 15 residues. The kept DNA is CDR3 alone, 45 bases in frame from the first base. Systemically healthy Caucasian individuals from Russia, some 38 in total and aged roughly 6 to 100 years, were included as donors. Approximately 9 milliliters of peripheral blood were collected from each donor into EDTA-treated Vacutainer tubes. Ficoll-Paque density-gradient centrifugation was used to isolate PBMCs, with at least 6.5 million per sample. Total RNA was extracted from PBMCs with Trizol reagent, with at least 5 micrograms obtained per sample. For every donor, an aliquot of PBMCs went through flow cytometry to measure the percentages of naive CD45RAhigh/CD27high T cells. The receptor library was made with 5' RACE. The reads were generated on an Illumina HiSeq 2500. The second PCR ran for about 7 to 11 cycles and used a J-beta primer mix along with a sample-barcoded 5' primer. A unique molecular identifier was introduced onto each TCR beta cDNA molecule by a template-switch 5' adaptor carrying 12 random nucleotides. At least 3 million CDR3-containing paired-end reads were obtained from each sample. All of the RNA was converted into first-strand cDNA using the Mint cDNA synthesis kit, with a TRBC-specific oligonucleotide serving as the primer. Following uracil-DNA glycosylase treatment, all cDNA underwent a first 18-cycle PCR with the universal primers M1SS and BC2_uni_R. On the authors' methods: Each sample was normalized by randomly selecting 1 million high-quality reads, each carrying a distinct molecular identifier. Instead of being binned into consensus sequences, reads with shared molecular identifiers were discarded. MiTCR, set to a Q25 quality threshold and the strictest error-elimination algorithm, was used for CDR3 identification, clonotype clustering and error correction. Lower-bound total TCR beta diversity was estimated with a nonparametric unseen species model using Euler transformation. The public reads were reanalyzed by TCRdb: fastp trimming at Q25, MiXCR alignment, in-frame beta chains only. Under each unique CDR3 protein, matching rows form one entry showing the most common genes and DNA. The V and J calls come from TCRdb's annotation, not from the publication. The sample data list 550,000 to 750,000 distinct CDR3 sequences, and around 21% of these were observed just once. The top ten clonotypes cover under 4% of the sample.

This clonotype appeared a few times. What this receptor recognizes is not known. Per-base quality was not reported, and no clone a single base away is much larger than it. Sequenced: blood. The TCR was taken from an older man in good health. The V and J genes are TRBV5-1 and TRBJ2-1; tentative D gene TRBD2, with 6 bases matching. The DNA sequence is TGCGCCAGCAGCTTGGGCGGGACGGTTTACAATGAGCAGTTCTTC. It is translated as CASSLGGTVYNEQFF.